Shown below are 3 T cell receptor beta chains from a single sample sequenced in a study of shared clonotypes between healthy human individuals. Method: immunoSEQ multiplex PCR; TCRdb's copy keeps in-frame clones and lacks some. This table has some 2,000,000 clones, 90% to 96% appearing once. Material for sequencing was naive CD4+ T cells sorted from blood. Subset indicated: CD45RA+ positively selected. These receptor sequences come from a man aged 18 to 29 in good health.

J is TRBJ2-7 and V is TRBV5-1; 7 bases map to TRBD2. The V and J ends lost 7 bases and 0 bases, in that order; junction bases with no gene match: 4. Germline V gene sequence: CDR1 SGHRS, CDR2 YFSETQ. This CDR3 contains 13 residues. The CDR3 region has the DNA TGCGCCAGCGGTATAGCGGGCTCCTACGAGCAGTACTTC. It codes for CASGIAGSYEQYF.

Here the CDR3 reads CAISAGQINYGYTF. The CDR3 DNA reads TGTGCCATCAGTGCGGGACAGATAAACTATGGCTACACCTTC. The chain couples TRBV10-3 to TRBJ1-2, with 7 bases identical to TRBD1. CDR1 is ENHRY and CDR2 is SYGVKD in the germline V gene. V was clipped by 4 bases and J by 2 bases; unmatched bases: 4. The CDR3 has 14 amino acids.

The chain uses TRBV4-3 and TRBJ2-5; TRBD1 aligns across 7 bases. Trimming at V came to 4 bases and at J to 5 bases, leaving 13 bases not matched to a gene. The germline CDR1 and CDR2 sequences are LGHNA and YSLEER. The CDR3 is made up of 16 amino acids. Here the CDR3 DNA reads TGCGCCAGCAGCCCCTCCATCGACAGGGCGGAGGAGACCCAGTACTTC. It translates to CASSPSIDRAEETQYF.